The rows below give T cell receptor beta chains drawn from one sample of a study of blood T cells in healthy people across ages. Via MiXCR, TCRdb re-called the 5' RACE reads, giving one row per CDR3 protein. This sample yields 1.5 million to 2 million distinct CDR3 sequences, of which less than 50% are seen a single time; 2.1% belongs to the top ten. Material: blood. These TCRs come from a woman aged 40 to 50 in good health. Each CDR3 is given with its conserved first and last residue. The D gene is left open where the match is weak. Clone size is shown for a subset of rows, as once, few, many or a class of expanded clone.

>TRBD2|15|TRBJ2-1|once|TRBV7-3
TGTGCCAGCAGCGTACTAGCGGGGGGCCAGGATGAGCAGTTCTTC
CASSVLAGGQDEQFF
>.|14|TRBJ1-2|.|TRBV20-1
TGCAGTGCTAGAGATCCAATAGTGAGCCATGGCTACACCTTC
CSARDPIVSHGYTF
>.|13|TRBJ2-3|.|TRBV10-3
TGTGCCATCAGTGAGTCGGTTACGCCAACGCGGTATTTT
CAISESVTPTRYF
>.|13|TRBJ1-1|.|TRBV4-3
TGCGCCAGCAGCCAAGATTTGGTCTCTAAAGCTTTCTTT
CASSQDLVSKAFF
>.|14|TRBJ2-5|.|TRBV4-3
TGCGCCAGCAGCCAAGATTACAGTTCAGAGACCCAGTACTTC
CASSQDYSSETQYF
>TRBD1|14|TRBJ2-3|.|TRBV6-1
TGTGCCAGCAGAGCCGGGACAGACTTAGATACGCAGTATTTT
CASRAGTDLDTQYF
>.|17|TRBJ2-1|.|TRBV7-9
TGTGCCAGCATCCTTAGTAAGTCCCCAGGACTACTCAATGAGCAGTTCTTC
CASILSKSPGLLNEQFF
>.|15|TRBJ1-2|.|TRBV11-2
TGTGCCAGCAGCTTATTCCACAGAACCGACTATGGCTACACCTTC
CASSLFHRTDYGYTF
>TRBD2|16|TRBJ2-2|.|TRBV20-1
TGCAGCCCGGGGGGACTAGCGGGTTTGGGCACCGGGGAGCTGTTTTTT
CSPGGLAGLGTGELFF
>.|14|TRBJ1-5|.|TRBV7-9
TGTGCCAGCAGCCAGGACGGGGGTGGTTGGCCCCAGCATTTT
CASSQDGGGWPQHF
>TRBD1|16|TRBJ1-1|.|TRBV6-1
TGTGCCAGCAGTGAAGTTACGGGACAGGTGAACACTGAAGCTTTCTTT
CASSEVTGQVNTEAFF
>TRBD2|18|TRBJ2-5|once|TRBV9
TGTGCCAGCAGCGTACGGATGGGCGGAGGGCTAGCGGAAGAGACCCAGTACTTC
CASSVRMGGGLAEETQYF
>TRBD2|16|TRBJ2-7|.|TRBV6-6
TGTGCCAGCAGTTACAGGACTAGCGGGGGGGCATACGAGCAGTACTTC
CASSYRTSGGAYEQYF
>.|13|TRBJ1-2|.|TRBV25-1
TGTGCCAGCAGTGAATCGGGCAGCTATGGCTACACCTTC
CASSESGSYGYTF
>TRBD1|12|TRBJ2-7|few|TRBV10-3
TGTGCCTCAGGACAGGCCACCTACGAGCAGTACTTC
CASGQATYEQYF
>TRBD1|16|TRBJ1-4|.|TRBV4-3
TGCGCCAGCAGCCCGACGGACAGGGGGCAATTCGAAAAACTGTTTTTT
CASSPTDRGQFEKLFF
>.|11|TRBJ1-6|few|TRBV27
TGTGCCAGCGGCCCGCTGGCCCCCCTCCACTTT
CASGPLAPLHF
>TRBD1|17|TRBJ2-3|few|TRBV6-5
TGTGCCAGCAGTTCGATCACAGGGGCTACAAGCACAGATACGCAGTATTTT
CASSSITGATSTDTQYF
>.|18|TRBJ2-1|.|TRBV6-2/TRBV6-3
TGTGCCAGCAGTTACTCTCTGGGGGAAGGGAGCTCCTACAATGAGCAGTTCTTC
CASSYSLGEGSSYNEQFF
>.|12|TRBJ2-1|.|TRBV27
TGTGCCAGCATCGGGAGATACAATGAGCAGTTCTTC
CASIGRYNEQFF
>.|12|TRBJ2-7|.|TRBV10-1
TGCGCCAGCAGTCGAACGGGGGAGTTACGGTACTTC
CASSRTGELRYF
>TRBD1|15|TRBJ2-1|few|TRBV7-7
TGTGCTAGCAGCCACGGGGCGACAGGGTACAATGAGCAGTTCTTC
CASSHGATGYNEQFF
>.|13|TRBJ2-3|.|TRBV28
TGTGCCAGCAGCCCACTTAAGGGAGATACGCAGTATTTT
CASSPLKGDTQYF
>.|15|TRBJ2-4|few|TRBV4-1
TGCGCCAGCAGCGCAGCCGGGACAGCCAAAAACATTCAGTACTTC
CASSAAGTAKNIQYF
>.|13|TRBJ2-5|.|TRBV18
TGTGCCAGCTCAGTCAAAGACGGGGAGACCCAGTACTTC
CASSVKDGETQYF
>TRBD1|13|TRBJ2-3|few|TRBV20-1
TGCAGTGCCCTTTCGGGACAGACAGATACGCAGTATTTT
CSALSGQTDTQYF
>TRBD2|14|TRBJ2-1|.|TRBV20-1
TGCAGTGCTATGTCAAGCGGGGTGGGCAATGAGCAGTTCTTC
CSAMSSGVGNEQFF
>.|13|TRBJ2-7|.|TRBV7-6
TGTGCCAGCAGCTCCGACCGGCTGGGTGAGCAGTACTTC
CASSSDRLGEQYF
>.|14|TRBJ1-2|few|TRBV27
TGTGCCAGCAGTTTAAGGGCACCTCCCTATGGCTACACCTTC
CASSLRAPPYGYTF
>TRBD2|16|TRBJ2-1|.|TRBV20-1
TGCAGTGCTACTAGCGGGGGGCCGAGCTCCTACAATGAGCAGTTCTTC
CSATSGGPSSYNEQFF
>.|13|TRBJ1-5|few|TRBV4-2
TGTGCCAGCAGCCAAGACGGGTGGCAGCCCCAGCATTTT
CASSQDGWQPQHF
>.|14|TRBJ1-1|few|TRBV7-9
TGTGCCAGCAGCTTACCGGGGATGAACACTGAAGCTTTCTTT
CASSLPGMNTEAFF
>.|15|TRBJ2-4|.|TRBV4-3
TGCGCCAGCAGCCAGGAAGAGGGGATCTTGAACATTCAGTACTTC
CASSQEEGILNIQYF
>.|18|TRBJ1-2|few|TRBV10-3
TGTGCCATCAGTGCCCATCGAACAGGCGTTGTCTCAAACTATGGCTACACCTTC
CAISAHRTGVVSNYGYTF
>.|15|TRBJ2-5|.|TRBV6-5
TGTGCCAGCAGCAGAGCCGGGACACCAAAAGAGACCCAGTACTTC
CASSRAGTPKETQYF
>TRBD1|15|TRBJ2-4|.|TRBV9
TGTGCCAGCAGCGAGCGGACAGGGGGCTTGGACATTCAGTACTTC
CASSERTGGLDIQYF
>TRBD2|16|TRBJ2-5|few|TRBV5-6
TGTGCCAGCAGCGCGGGACTAGCGGGGACACAAGAGACCCAGTACTTC
CASSAGLAGTQETQYF
>.|16|TRBJ2-1|few|TRBV5-1
TGCGCCAGCAGCCCCCTTACAGGTGGGGGTATGAATGAGCAGTTCTTC
CASSPLTGGGMNEQFF
>TRBD1|14|TRBJ1-2|.|TRBV4-3
TGCGCCAGCAGCCAAGCGACAGGGGACTATGGCTACACCTTC
CASSQATGDYGYTF
>TRBD1|15|TRBJ2-5|.|TRBV5-1
TGCGTCAGCAGCACCGGGACAGGGGGTAAGGAGACCCAGTACTTC
CVSSTGTGGKETQYF
>.|16|TRBJ2-1|.|TRBV4-3
TGCGCCAGCAGCCAAGAGGCGGCAAATTCCTACAATGAGCAGTTCTTC
CASSQEAANSYNEQFF
>TRBD2|13|TRBJ2-5|.|TRBV24-1
TGTGCCACCAGGGGGACTAGCGGGGGTACCCAGTACTTC
CATRGTSGGTQYF
>TRBD1|15|TRBJ2-3|.|TRBV4-3
TGCGCCAACAGCTCCCGACAGGGACAGGGAGATACGCAGTATTTT
CANSSRQGQGDTQYF
>.|16|TRBJ1-1|once|TRBV5-1
TGCGCCAGCAGCTTGGAGGTCGGAACGATCGGCACTGAAGCTTTCTTT
CASSLEVGTIGTEAFF
>.|15|TRBJ2-3|.|TRBV6-2/TRBV6-3
TGTGCCAGCACCGTGGGGGGATTCTACACAGATACGCAGTATTTT
CASTVGGFYTDTQYF
>.|13|TRBJ2-1|few|TRBV12-3/TRBV12-4
TGTGCCAGCAGAGGGACTGGGCTAGTGGTGCAGTTCTTC
CASRGTGLVVQFF
>.|11|TRBJ2-1|.|TRBV6-5
TGTGCCACTAGTGTCGGGGGTGAGCAGTTCTTC
CATSVGGEQFF
>.|15|TRBJ1-1|.|TRBV7-9
TGTGCCAGCAGCTTTTGGTGGAAAGAAAACACTGAAGCTTTCTTT
CASSFWWKENTEAFF
>.|14|TRBJ1-2|few|TRBV12-3/TRBV12-4
TGTGCCAGCAGTTTATCCGCAGGGTACCATGGCTACACCTTC
CASSLSAGYHGYTF
>.|14|TRBJ1-2|.|TRBV28
TGTGCCAGCACCCTCCGGGTGGCCAACTATGGCTACACCTTC
CASTLRVANYGYTF
>.|15|TRBJ2-3|few|TRBV28
TGTGCCAGCAACTCTCAGCAGTTTGTCACAGATACGCAGTATTTT
CASNSQQFVTDTQYF